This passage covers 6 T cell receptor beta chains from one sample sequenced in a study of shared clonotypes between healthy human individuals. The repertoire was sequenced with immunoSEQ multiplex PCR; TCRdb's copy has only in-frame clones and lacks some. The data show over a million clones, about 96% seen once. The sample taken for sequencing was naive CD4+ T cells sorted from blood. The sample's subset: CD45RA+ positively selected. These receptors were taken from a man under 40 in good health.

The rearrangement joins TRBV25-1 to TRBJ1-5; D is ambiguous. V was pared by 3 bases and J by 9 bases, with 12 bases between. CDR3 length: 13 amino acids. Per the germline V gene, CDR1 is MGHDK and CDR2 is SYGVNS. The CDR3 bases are TGTGCCAGCAGTGAGAGCGAGGTTAGGCCCCAGCATTTT. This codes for CASSESEVRPQHF.

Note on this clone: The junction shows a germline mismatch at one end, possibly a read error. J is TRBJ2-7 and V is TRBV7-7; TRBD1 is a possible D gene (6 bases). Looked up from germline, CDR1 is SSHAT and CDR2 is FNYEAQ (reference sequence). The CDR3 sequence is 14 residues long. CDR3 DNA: TGTGCTAGCAGCCAAGGGGACACCTCCTACGAGCAGTACTTC. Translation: CASSQGDTSYEQYF.

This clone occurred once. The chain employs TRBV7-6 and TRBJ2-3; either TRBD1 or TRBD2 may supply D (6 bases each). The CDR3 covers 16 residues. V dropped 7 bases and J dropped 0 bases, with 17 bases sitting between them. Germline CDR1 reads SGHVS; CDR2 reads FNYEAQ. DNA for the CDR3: TGTGCCAGCACCCACGGGGGCCGCCTTAGCACAGATACGCAGTATTTT. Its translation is CASTHGGRLSTDTQYF.

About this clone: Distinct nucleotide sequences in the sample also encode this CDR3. The CDR3 here is CASSLQGAGELFF. Here the CDR3 DNA reads TGTGCCAGCAGCCTACAGGGAGCCGGGGAGCTGTTTTTT. The rearrangement links TRBV6-1 to TRBJ2-2; D may be TRBD1 (6 bases). The V and J ends lost 6 bases and 6 bases respectively, with 11 bases between them. Per germline, CDR1 MNHNS and CDR2 SASEGT. The CDR3 sequence is 13 residues long.

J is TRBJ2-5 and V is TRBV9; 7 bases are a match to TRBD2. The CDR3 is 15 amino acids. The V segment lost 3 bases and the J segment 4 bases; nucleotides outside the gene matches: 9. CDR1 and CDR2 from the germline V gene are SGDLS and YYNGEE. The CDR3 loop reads CASSEREGFGETQYF. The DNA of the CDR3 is TGTGCCAGCAGCGAGAGGGAGGGCTTCGGAGAGACCCAGTACTTC.

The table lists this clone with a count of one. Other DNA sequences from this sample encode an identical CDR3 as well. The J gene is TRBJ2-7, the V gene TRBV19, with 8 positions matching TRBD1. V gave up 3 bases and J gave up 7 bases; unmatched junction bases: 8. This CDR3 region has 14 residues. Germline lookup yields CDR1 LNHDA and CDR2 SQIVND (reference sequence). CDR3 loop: CASSIGQGAYEQYF. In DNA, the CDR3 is TGTGCCAGTAGTATTGGTCAGGGGGCGTATGAGCAGTACTTC.